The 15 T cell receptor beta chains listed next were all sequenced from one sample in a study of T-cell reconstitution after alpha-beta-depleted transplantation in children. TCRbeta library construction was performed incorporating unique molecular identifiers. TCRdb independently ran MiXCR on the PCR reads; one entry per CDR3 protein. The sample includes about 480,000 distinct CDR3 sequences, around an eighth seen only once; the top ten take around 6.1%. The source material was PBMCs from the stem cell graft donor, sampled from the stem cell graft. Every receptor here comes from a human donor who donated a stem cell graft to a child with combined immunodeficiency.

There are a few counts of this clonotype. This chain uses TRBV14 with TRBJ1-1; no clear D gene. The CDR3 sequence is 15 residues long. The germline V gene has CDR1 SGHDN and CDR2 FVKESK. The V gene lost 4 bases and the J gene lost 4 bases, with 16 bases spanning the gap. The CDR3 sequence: CASSPEGGSVTEAFF. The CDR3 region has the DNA TGTGCCAGCAGCCCTGAGGGCGGGTCGGTCACTGAAGCTTTCTTT. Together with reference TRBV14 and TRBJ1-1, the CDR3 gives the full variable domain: EAGVTQFPSHSVIEKGQTVTLRCDPISGHDNLYWYRRVMGKEIKFLLHFVKESKQDESGMPNNRFLAERTGGTYSTLKVQPAELEDSGVYFCASSPEGGSVTEAFFGQGTRLTVV.

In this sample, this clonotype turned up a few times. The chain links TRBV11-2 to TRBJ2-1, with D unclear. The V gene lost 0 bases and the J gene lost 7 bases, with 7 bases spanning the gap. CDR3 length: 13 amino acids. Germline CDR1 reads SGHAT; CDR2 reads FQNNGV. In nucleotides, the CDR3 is TGTGCCAGCAGCTTAGATCGCTGGAATGAGCAGTTCTTC. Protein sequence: CASSLDRWNEQFF. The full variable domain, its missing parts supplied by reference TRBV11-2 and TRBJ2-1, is EAGVAQSPRYKIIEKRQSVAFWCNPISGHATLYWYQQILGQGPKLLIQFQNNGVVDDSQLPKDRFSAERLKGVDSTLKIQPAKLEDSAVYLCASSLDRWNEQFFGPGTRLTVL.

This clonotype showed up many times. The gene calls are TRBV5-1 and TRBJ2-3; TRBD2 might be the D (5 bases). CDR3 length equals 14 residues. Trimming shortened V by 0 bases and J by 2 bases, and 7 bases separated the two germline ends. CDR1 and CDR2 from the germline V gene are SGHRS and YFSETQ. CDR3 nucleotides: TGCGCCAGCAGCTTGGTCGGGATCACAGATACGCAGTATTTT. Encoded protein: CASSLVGITDTQYF.

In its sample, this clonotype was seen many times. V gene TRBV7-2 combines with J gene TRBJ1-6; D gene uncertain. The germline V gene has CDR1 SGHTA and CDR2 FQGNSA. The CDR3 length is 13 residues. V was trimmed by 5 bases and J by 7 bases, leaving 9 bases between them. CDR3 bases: TGTGCCAGCAGCCCCGCAGGAAATTCACCCCTCCACTTT. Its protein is CASSPAGNSPLHF.

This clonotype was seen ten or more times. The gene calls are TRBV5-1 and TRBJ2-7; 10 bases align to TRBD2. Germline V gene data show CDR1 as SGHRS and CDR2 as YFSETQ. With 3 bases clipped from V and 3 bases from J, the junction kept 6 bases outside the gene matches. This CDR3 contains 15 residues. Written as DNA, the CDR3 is TGCGCCAGCAGCTCTAGCGGGAGCGGAAGCTACGAGCAGTACTTC. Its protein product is CASSSSGSGSYEQYF. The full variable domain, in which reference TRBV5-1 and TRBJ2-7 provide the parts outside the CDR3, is KAGVTQTPRYLIKTRGQQVTLSCSPISGHRSVSWYQQTPGQGLQFLFEYFSETQRNKGNFPGRFSGRQFSNSRSEMNVSTLELGDSALYLCASSSSGSGSYEQYFGPGTRLTVT.

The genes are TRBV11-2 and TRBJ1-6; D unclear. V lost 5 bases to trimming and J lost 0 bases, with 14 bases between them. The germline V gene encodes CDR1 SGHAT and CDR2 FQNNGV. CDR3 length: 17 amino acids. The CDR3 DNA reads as TGTGCCAGCAGCCCTTCGACGACTAGCTCCTATAATTCACCCCTCCACTTT. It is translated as CASSPSTTSSYNSPLHF. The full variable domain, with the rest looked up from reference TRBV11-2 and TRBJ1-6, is EAGVAQSPRYKIIEKRQSVAFWCNPISGHATLYWYQQILGQGPKLLIQFQNNGVVDDSQLPKDRFSAERLKGVDSTLKIQPAKLEDSAVYLCASSPSTTSSYNSPLHFGNGTRLTVT.

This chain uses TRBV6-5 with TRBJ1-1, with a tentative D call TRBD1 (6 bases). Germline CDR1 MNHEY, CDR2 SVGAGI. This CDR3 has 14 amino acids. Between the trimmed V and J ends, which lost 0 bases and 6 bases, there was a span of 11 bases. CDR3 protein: CASSYSEGDAEAFF. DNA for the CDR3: TGTGCCAGCAGTTACTCAGAGGGGGACGCTGAAGCTTTCTTT.

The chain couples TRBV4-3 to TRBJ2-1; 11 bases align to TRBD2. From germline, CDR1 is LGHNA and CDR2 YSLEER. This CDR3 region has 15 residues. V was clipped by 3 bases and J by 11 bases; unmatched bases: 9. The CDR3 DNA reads TGCGCCAGCAGCCAGGCTAGCGGGGGGCCACTAAAGCAGTTCTTC. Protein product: CASSQASGGPLKQFF.

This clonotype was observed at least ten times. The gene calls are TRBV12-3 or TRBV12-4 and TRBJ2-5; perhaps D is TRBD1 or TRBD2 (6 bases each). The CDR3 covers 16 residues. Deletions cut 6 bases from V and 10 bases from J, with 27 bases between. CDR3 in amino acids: CASSHVIGGPNGGQYF. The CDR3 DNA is TGTGCCAGCAGCCACGTGATTGGGGGCCCTAACGGGGGCCAGTACTTC.

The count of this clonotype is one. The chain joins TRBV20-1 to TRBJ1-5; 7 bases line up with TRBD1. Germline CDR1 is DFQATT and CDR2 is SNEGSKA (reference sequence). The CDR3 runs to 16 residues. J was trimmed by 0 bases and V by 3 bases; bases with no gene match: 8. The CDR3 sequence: CSASGTRGLSNQPQHF. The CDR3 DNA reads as TGCAGTGCTAGTGGAACTAGGGGGCTTAGCAATCAGCCCCAGCATTTT.

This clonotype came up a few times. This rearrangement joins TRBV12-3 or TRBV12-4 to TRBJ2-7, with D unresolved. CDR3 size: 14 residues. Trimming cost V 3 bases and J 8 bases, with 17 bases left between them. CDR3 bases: TGTGCCAGCAGTTTTGCTCAGACTCTAAGGCAGCAGTACTTC. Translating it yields CASSFAQTLRQQYF.

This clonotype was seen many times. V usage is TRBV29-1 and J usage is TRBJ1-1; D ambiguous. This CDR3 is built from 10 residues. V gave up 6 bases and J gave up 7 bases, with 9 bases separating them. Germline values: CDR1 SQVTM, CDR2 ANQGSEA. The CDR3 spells CSVFKGEAFF. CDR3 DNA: TGCAGCGTATTTAAGGGTGAAGCTTTCTTT.

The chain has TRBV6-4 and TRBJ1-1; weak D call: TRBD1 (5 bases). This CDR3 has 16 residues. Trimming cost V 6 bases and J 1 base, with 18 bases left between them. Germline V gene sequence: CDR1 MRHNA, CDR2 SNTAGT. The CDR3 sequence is CASSERWGVANTEAFF. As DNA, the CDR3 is TGTGCCAGCAGCGAACGGTGGGGGGTGGCGAACACTGAAGCTTTCTTT.

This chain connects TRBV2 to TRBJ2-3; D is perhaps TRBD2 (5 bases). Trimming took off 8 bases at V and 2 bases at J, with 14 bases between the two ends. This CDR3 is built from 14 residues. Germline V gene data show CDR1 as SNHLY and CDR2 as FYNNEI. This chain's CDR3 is CASSSWGSTDTQYF. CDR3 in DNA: TGTGCCAGCTCTAGCTGGGGTTCCACAGATACGCAGTATTTT.

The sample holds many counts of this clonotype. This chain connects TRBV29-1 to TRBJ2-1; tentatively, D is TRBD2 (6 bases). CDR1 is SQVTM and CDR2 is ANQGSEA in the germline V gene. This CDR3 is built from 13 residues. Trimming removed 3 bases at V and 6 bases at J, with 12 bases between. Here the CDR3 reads CSVDSTGVNEQFF. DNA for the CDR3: TGCAGCGTTGATTCTACGGGAGTCAATGAGCAGTTCTTC.